This entry features one T cell receptor (beta chain) sequence. These data are taken from a study of blood T cell repertoires in COVID-19. V was clipped by 4 bases and J by 4 bases; unmatched bases: 5. Germline lookup yields CDR1 KGHDR and CDR2 SFDVKD. CDR3 size: 15 residues. Only in-frame clones appear in the TCRdb table, and some are missing; sequencing was by immunoSEQ multiplex PCR. The sample has hundreds of thousands of clones, roughly 85% seen once; the top ten hold around 6.9%. Sequencing was performed on peripheral blood. This rearrangement joins TRBV24-1 to TRBJ2-1; TRBD1 matches at 8 bases. This receptor was identified in a human donor in a cohort sampled during active COVID-19. The DNA of the CDR3 is TGTGCCACCAGTGAGCCGGGACAGGTTTACAATGAGCAGTTCTTC. Translating it yields CATSEPGQVYNEQFF.